The 20 T cell receptor beta chains below were found in one sample sequenced in a study. TCRdb re-analysed the 5' RACE reads in MiXCR, keeping a single row per CDR3 protein. The data show over 10,000 distinct CDR3 sequences, with 23% seen just once and approximately 2.8% held by the top ten. Sequencing input: naive CD4+ T cells sorted from blood. The subset: naive CD4+ T cells, CD4+CD45RA+CD25-. Receptors originate from a female donor with breast cancer.

The count of this clonotype is one. An end of the junction differs from the germline gene, which may be a read error. The chain has TRBV27 and TRBJ2-7; TRBD1 agrees at 7 bases. The CDR3 is 15 residues long. CDR1 is MNHEY, CDR2 SMNVEV, per germline (reference sequence). The CDR3 coding sequence is TGTGCCAGCAGTTTAGGGCCAGGGGGTGAGTACGTGCAGTACTTC. Translated, it gives CASSLGPGGEYVQYF.

Judged by abundance, this clonotype is medium-sized. This chain uses TRBV7-6 with TRBJ1-3; TRBD1 agrees at 7 bases. Germline CDR1 and CDR2: SGHVS and FNYEAQ. J lost 4 bases, V lost 4 bases, and 4 bases had no gene match. The CDR3 consists of 14 residues. In nucleotides, the CDR3 is TGTGCCAGCAGCTCCAGGGGGGAAGGAAACACCATATATTTT. This gives the protein CASSSRGEGNTIYF.

This clonotype was seen a few times. The chain couples TRBV19 to TRBJ1-1; D not certain. The CDR3 sequence is 13 residues long. V dropped 8 bases and J dropped 0 bases, with 10 bases sitting between them. Looked up from germline, CDR1 is LNHDA and CDR2 is SQIVND (reference sequence). CDR3 protein: CASSEGVNTEAFF. CDR3 nucleotides: TGTGCCAGTTCCGAGGGCGTGAACACTGAAGCTTTCTTT.

As for this clonotype: A clone one base away is much larger, so this may be a read error. The V and J genes are TRBV2 and TRBJ1-5, with 7 bases identical to TRBD1. Looked up from germline, CDR1 is SNHLY and CDR2 is FYNNEI. The CDR3 is 14 residues long. CDR3 DNA: TGTGCCAGCCACCGGACAGGTGGCAATCAGCCCCCGCATTTT. Amino acid sequence: CASHRTGGNQPPHF.

This clonotype was found many times. The gene calls are TRBV6-1 and TRBJ1-5; D may be TRBD1 (5 bases). Germline CDR1 and CDR2: MNHNS and SASEGT. CDR3 length: 15 amino acids. Between the trimmed V and J ends, which lost 6 bases and 0 bases, there was a span of 12 bases. The CDR3: CASRRDGNSNQPQHF. The CDR3, as DNA: TGTGCCAGCAGGAGGGACGGGAATAGCAATCAGCCCCAGCATTTT.

This clonotype was recorded a few times. The chain links TRBV30 to TRBJ2-7; 8 bases are shared with TRBD2. This CDR3 has 15 amino acids. Germline loops: CDR1 GTSNPN, CDR2 SVGIG (reference sequence). The junction had 11 bases not matched to a gene; V was cut back by 2 bases and J by 5 bases. This CDR3 is CAWSRGQREYNEQYF. The CDR3 DNA reads as TGTGCCTGGAGTCGGGGGCAGCGGGAGTACAACGAGCAGTACTTC.

The chain is built from TRBV7-9 and TRBJ2-1; 9 nucleotides match TRBD2. Germline V gene sequence: CDR1 SEHNR, CDR2 FQNEAQ (reference sequence). V lost 5 bases, J lost 12 bases, and 5 bases stayed unmatched. The CDR3 covers 12 residues. In nucleotides, the CDR3 is TGTGCCAGCAGCCGGGGACTAGCAGGGCAGTTCTTC. Translating gives CASSRGLAGQFF. The full variable domain, rest sourced from reference TRBV7-9 and TRBJ2-1, is DTGVSQNPRHKITKRGQNVTFRCDPISEHNRLYWYRQTLGQGPEFLTYFQNEAQLEKSRLLSDRFSAERPKGSFSTLEIQRTEQGDSAMYLCASSRGLAGQFFGPGTRLTVL.

The gene calls are TRBV20-1 and TRBJ1-1; no definite D call. This CDR3 is built from 12 residues. Germline CDR1 reads DFQATT; CDR2 reads SNEGSKA (reference sequence). V gave up 2 bases and J gave up 11 bases, with 15 bases separating them. CDR3: CSARPSQARAFF. As DNA, the CDR3 is TGCAGTGCTAGACCGAGTCAGGCCAGGGCTTTCTTT.

This clonotype was observed a handful of times. The rearrangement uses TRBV3-1 and TRBJ2-1; D may correspond to TRBD1 or TRBD2 (6 bases each). The length of the CDR3 is 13 residues. Looked up from germline, CDR1 is LGHDT and CDR2 is YNNKEL (reference sequence). V gave up 6 bases and J gave up 8 bases, with 14 bases separating them. The CDR3 spells CASSRLEGDEQFF. For the CDR3, the DNA is TGTGCCAGCAGTCGACTAGAGGGGGATGAGCAGTTCTTC.

In its sample, this clonotype was seen many times. J is TRBJ1-6 and V is TRBV7-9; no definite D call. This CDR3 has 12 residues. CDR1 and CDR2 from the germline V gene are SEHNR and FQNEAQ (reference sequence). Trimming cost V 5 bases and J 6 bases, with 5 bases left between them. Here the CDR3 DNA reads TGTGCCAGCAGCCCACGTAATTCACCCCTCCACTTT. Residues: CASSPRNSPLHF.

This clonotype is judged medium-sized. V and J are TRBV20-1 and TRBJ2-1, with TRBD2 matching over 7 bases. V was pared by 1 base and J by 9 bases, with 15 bases of the junction left unmatched. Germline loops: CDR1 DFQATT, CDR2 SNEGSKA (reference sequence). The CDR3 is 16 amino acids. CDR3 in amino acids: CSARAYLGGRPFEQFF. Written as DNA, the CDR3 is TGCAGTGCTAGAGCCTACCTGGGCGGGAGACCCTTTGAGCAGTTCTTC.

This clonotype was counted many times. V usage is TRBV7-3 and J usage is TRBJ1-5, with TRBD1 as a possible D gene (6 bases). Trimming took off 8 bases at V and 5 bases at J, with 16 bases between the two ends. The CDR3 is 14 residues long. The germline V gene has CDR1 SGHTA and CDR2 FQGTGA. CDR3 sequence: CASLVGGADQPQHF. Here the CDR3 DNA reads TGTGCCAGCTTAGTCGGGGGCGCGGATCAGCCCCAGCATTTT.

Of note for this clonotype: Just one base apart from a much larger clone, this may be a read error. This chain joins TRBV2 and TRBJ2-7; D unclear. Germline V lookup: CDR1 SNHLY, CDR2 FYNNEI. The CDR3 extends over 14 amino acids. The CDR3 DNA reads TGTGCCAGCGGGCCCCGGACGTACTCCTTCGAGCAGTACTTC. Protein product: CASGPRTYSFEQYF. Supplemented by reference TRBV2 and TRBJ2-7, the full variable domain reads EPEVTQTPSHQVTQMGQEVILRCVPISNHLYFYWYRQILGQKVEFLVSFYNNEISEKSEIFDDQFSVERPDGSNFTLKIRSTKLEDSAMYFCASGPRTYSFEQYFGPGTRLTVT.

There are a few counts of this clonotype. This chain connects TRBV18 to TRBJ2-3; D unclear. The CDR3 has 15 residues. CDR1 is KGHSH and CDR2 is LQKENI in the germline V gene. Trimming removed 3 bases at V and 6 bases at J, with 16 bases between. CDR3 sequence (DNA): TGTGCCAGCTCACCTTGGGGTCCTTCGGCGGATACGCAGTATTTT. This gives the protein CASSPWGPSADTQYF.

This clonotype is classed as medium-sized. The rearrangement uses TRBV6-5 and TRBJ2-3; D might be TRBD1 or TRBD2, each matching 5 bases. Per the germline V gene, CDR1 is MNHEY and CDR2 is SVGAGI. Trimming shortened V by 6 bases and J by 0 bases, and 13 bases separated the two germline ends. The CDR3 extends over 15 amino acids. CDR3 nucleotide sequence: TGTGCCAGCAGCCTTTGGGGCGGGAGCACAGATACGCAGTATTTT. This codes for CASSLWGGSTDTQYF.

This clonotype was picked up many times. The chain couples TRBV5-1 to TRBJ1-2, with D uncertain. This CDR3 has 13 residues. CDR1 and CDR2 (germline): SGHRS, YFSETQ. V was trimmed by 0 bases and J by 3 bases, leaving 6 bases between them. The CDR3 loop reads CASSLAWDYGYTF. The CDR3 DNA sequence: TGCGCCAGCAGCTTGGCCTGGGACTATGGCTACACCTTC.

This chain uses TRBV9 with TRBJ1-1, with TRBD1 matching 8 bases. J lost 4 bases, V lost 4 bases, and 9 bases had no gene match. The CDR3 sequence is 15 residues long. Germline CDR1 and CDR2: SGDLS and YYNGEE. The chain's CDR3 is CASSPRQGRSTEAFF. For the CDR3, the DNA is TGTGCCAGCAGCCCTCGACAGGGGCGGAGCACTGAAGCTTTCTTT.

This clonotype was counted at least ten times. The V and J genes are TRBV4-1 and TRBJ2-7, with D possibly TRBD2 on 6 matching bases. The V end lost 4 bases, the J end lost 4 bases, and 14 bases lay between the germline ends. The CDR3 contains 14 residues. Germline CDR1 MGHRA, CDR2 YSYEKL. CDR3 nucleotide sequence: TGCGCCAGCAGCCGTAAGGACTACCCGTACGAGCAGTACTTC. This codes for CASSRKDYPYEQYF.

Relative to its sample, this clonotype is medium-sized (0.01 to 0.1%). The chain joins TRBV29-1 to TRBJ1-1, with 7 bases identical to TRBD1. This CDR3 has 15 residues. With V trimmed by 2 bases and J by 5 bases, 11 bases remained unmatched. Germline-derived CDR1 and CDR2 are SQVTM and ANQGSEA. CDR3 bases: TGCAGCGTTGAAACGAGGGGGAGGGGGCGGACTGAAGCTTTCTTT. Residues: CSVETRGRGRTEAFF.

By frequency in the sample, this clonotype is medium-sized (0.01 to 0.1%). The J gene is TRBJ1-2, the V gene TRBV5-1, with D unresolved. Looked up from germline, CDR1 is SGHRS and CDR2 is YFSETQ. The CDR3 loop spans 15 amino acids. Trimming stripped 1 base from V and 7 bases from J, with 17 bases between. This CDR3 is CASSLTRRDTRGYTF. The CDR3 region has the DNA TGCGCCAGCAGCTTGACCAGGAGGGATACTCGTGGCTACACCTTC.